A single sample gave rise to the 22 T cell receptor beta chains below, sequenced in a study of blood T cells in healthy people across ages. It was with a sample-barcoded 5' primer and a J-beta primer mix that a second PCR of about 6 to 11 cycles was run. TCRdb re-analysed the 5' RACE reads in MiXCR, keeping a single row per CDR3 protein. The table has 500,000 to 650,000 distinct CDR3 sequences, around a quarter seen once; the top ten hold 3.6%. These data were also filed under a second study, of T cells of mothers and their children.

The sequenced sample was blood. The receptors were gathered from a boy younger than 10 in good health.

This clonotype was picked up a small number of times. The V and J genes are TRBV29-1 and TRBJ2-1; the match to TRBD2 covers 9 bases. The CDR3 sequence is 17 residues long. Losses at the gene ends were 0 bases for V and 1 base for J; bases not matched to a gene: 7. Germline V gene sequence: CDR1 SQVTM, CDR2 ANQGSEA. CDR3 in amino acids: CSVEDRGSGGSYNEQFF. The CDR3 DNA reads TGCAGCGTTGAAGATCGAGGTAGCGGGGGATCCTACAATGAGCAGTTCTTC.

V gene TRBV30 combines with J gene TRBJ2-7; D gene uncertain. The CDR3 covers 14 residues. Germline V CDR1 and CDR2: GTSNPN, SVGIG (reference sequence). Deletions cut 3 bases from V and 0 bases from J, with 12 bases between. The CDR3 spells CAWSHLSFSYEQYF. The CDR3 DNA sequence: TGTGCCTGGAGCCACCTTTCGTTCTCCTACGAGCAGTACTTC.

CDR3 nucleotides: TGTGCCAGCAGCCAAGTAAAGGGAGTAACAGATACGCAGTATTTT. Encoded protein: CASSQVKGVTDTQYF. The rearrangement joins TRBV14 to TRBJ2-3, with TRBD2 as a possible D gene (5 bases). Germline lookup yields CDR1 SGHDN and CDR2 FVKESK. The V end was cut by 1 base, the J end by 3 bases, with 11 bases between. The CDR3 consists of 15 residues.

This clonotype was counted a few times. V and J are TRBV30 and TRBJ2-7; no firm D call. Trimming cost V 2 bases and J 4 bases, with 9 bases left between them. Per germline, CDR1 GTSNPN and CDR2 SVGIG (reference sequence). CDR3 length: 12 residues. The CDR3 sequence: CAWSSRIYEQYF. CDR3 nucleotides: TGTGCCTGGAGTAGCAGGATATACGAGCAGTACTTC.

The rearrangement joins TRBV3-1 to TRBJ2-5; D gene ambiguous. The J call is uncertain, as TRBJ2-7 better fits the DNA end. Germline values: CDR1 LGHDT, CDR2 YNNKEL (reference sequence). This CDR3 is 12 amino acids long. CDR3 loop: CASSHDTYEQYF. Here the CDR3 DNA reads TGTGCCAGCAGCCACGATACGTACGAGCAGTACTTC.

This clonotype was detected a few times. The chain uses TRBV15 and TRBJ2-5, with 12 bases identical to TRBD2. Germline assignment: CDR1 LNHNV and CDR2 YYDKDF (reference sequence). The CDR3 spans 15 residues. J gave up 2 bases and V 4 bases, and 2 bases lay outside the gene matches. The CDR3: CATSTTSGGQETQYF. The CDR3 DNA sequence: TGTGCCACCAGCACGACTAGCGGGGGTCAAGAGACCCAGTACTTC.

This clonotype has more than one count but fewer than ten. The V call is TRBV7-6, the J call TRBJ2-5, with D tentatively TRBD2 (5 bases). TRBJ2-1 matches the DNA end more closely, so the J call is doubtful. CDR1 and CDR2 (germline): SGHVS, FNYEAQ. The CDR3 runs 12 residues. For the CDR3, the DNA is TGTGCCAGCAGCCCACTAGAAAATGAGCAGTTCTTC. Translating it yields CASSPLENEQFF.

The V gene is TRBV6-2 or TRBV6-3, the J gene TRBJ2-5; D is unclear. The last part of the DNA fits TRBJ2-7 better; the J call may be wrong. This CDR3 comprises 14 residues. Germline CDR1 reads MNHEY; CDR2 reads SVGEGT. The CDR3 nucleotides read TGTGCCAGCAGTTACGTCCTCCTGCCTGGCGAGCAGTACTTC. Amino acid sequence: CASSYVLLPGEQYF.

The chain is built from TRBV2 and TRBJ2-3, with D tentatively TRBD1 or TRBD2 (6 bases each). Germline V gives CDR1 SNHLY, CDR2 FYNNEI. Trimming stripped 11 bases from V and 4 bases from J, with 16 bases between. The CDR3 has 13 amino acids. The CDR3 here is CAPVGGPADTQYF. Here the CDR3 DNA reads TGTGCCCCGGTAGGGGGGCCCGCAGATACGCAGTATTTT.

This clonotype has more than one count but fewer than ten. CDR3 in DNA: TGTGCCAGCAGTTTAGGGGGGACGGACGAGCAGTACTTC. Translation: CASSLGGTDEQYF. The chain uses TRBV12-3 or TRBV12-4 and TRBJ2-7; tentatively, D is TRBD1 or TRBD2 (5 bases each). Deletions cut 1 base from V and 5 bases from J, with 9 bases between. The CDR3 contains 13 residues.

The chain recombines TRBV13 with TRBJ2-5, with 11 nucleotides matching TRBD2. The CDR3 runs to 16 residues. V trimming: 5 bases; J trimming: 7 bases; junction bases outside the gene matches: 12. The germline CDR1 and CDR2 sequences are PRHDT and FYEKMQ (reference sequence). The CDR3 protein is CASSPRLAGSGVTQYF. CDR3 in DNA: TGTGCCAGCAGCCCTCGACTAGCGGGGTCGGGTGTGACCCAGTACTTC.

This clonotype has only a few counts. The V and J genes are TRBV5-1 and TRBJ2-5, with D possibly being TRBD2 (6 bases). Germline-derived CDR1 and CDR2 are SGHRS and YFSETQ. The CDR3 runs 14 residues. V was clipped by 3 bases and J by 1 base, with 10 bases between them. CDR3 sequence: CASSYSGLQETQYF. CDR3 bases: TGCGCCAGCAGCTATAGCGGCCTCCAAGAGACCCAGTACTTC.

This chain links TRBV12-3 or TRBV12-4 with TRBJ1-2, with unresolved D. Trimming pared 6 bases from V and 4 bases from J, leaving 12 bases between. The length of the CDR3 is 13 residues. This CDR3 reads CASRGSSPYGYTF. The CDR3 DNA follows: TGTGCCAGCAGGGGAAGCAGTCCCTATGGCTACACCTTC.

The CDR3 DNA is TGTGCCATCAGAGGGACTAGCGGAGTCCAACCCCCACTTGAGCAGTACTTC. This gives the protein CAIRGTSGVQPPLEQYF. The J gene is TRBJ2-7, the V gene TRBV10-3; TRBD2 matches 11 bases. The germline gives CDR1 ENHRY, CDR2 SYGVKD. The CDR3 has 17 residues. V shed 6 bases, J shed 7 bases, and the junction held 17 bases outside the gene matches.

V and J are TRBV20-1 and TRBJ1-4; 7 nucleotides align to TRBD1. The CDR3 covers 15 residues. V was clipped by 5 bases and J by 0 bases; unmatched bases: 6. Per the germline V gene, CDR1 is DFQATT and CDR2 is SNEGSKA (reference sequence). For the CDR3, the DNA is TGCAGTGCTCCTCGGACAGGTCCAACTAATGAAAAACTGTTTTTT. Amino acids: CSAPRTGPTNEKLFF.

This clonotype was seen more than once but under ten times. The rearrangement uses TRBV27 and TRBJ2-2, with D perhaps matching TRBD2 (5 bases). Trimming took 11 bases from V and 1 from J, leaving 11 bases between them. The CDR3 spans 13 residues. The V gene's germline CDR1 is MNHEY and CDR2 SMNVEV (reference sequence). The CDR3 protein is CAASGMNTGELFF. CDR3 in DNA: TGTGCCGCTTCGGGGATGAACACCGGGGAGCTGTTTTTT.

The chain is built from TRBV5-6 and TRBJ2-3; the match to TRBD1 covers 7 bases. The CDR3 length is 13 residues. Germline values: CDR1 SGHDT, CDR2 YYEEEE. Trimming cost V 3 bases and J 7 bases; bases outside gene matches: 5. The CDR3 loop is CASSYQGEHTQYF. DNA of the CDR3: TGTGCCAGCAGCTATCAGGGGGAACATACGCAGTATTTT.

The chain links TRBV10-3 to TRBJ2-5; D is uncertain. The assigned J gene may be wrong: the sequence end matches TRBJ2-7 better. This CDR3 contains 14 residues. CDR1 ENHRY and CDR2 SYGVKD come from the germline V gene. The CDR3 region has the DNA TGTGCCATCAGCCCCGACTTACCTAGAGGCGAGCAGTACTTC. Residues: CAISPDLPRGEQYF.

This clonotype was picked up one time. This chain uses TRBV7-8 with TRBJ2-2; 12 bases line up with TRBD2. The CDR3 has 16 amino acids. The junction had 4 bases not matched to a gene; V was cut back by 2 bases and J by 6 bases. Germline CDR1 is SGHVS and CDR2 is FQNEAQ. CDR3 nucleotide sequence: TGTGCCAGCAGCTTACGGCTAGCGGGAGGGCCCGGGGAGCTGTTTTTT. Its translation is CASSLRLAGGPGELFF.

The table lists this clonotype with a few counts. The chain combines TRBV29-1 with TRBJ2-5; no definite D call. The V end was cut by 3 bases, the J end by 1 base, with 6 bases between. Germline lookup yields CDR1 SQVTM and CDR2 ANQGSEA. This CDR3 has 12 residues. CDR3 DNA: TGCAGCGTTGACAGAGCCCAAGAGACCCAGTACTTC. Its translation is CSVDRAQETQYF.

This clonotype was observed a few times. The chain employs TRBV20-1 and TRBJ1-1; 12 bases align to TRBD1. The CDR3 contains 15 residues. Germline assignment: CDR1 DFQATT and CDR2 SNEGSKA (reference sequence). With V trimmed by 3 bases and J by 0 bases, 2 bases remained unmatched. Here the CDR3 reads CSARGTGGLNTEAFF. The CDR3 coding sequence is TGCAGTGCTAGGGGGACAGGGGGCCTGAACACTGAAGCTTTCTTT.

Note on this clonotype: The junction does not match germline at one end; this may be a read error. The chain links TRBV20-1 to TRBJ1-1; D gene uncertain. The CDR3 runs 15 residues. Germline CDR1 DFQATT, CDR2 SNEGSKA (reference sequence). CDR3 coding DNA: TGCAGTGCTAGAGATGCCAGAGGATTGAACACCGAAGCTTTCTTT. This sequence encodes CSARDARGLNTEAFF.